The clone carrying this T cell receptor beta chain was observed a single time. These data come from a study of CD8 T cells in Susac syndrome. The CDR3 sequence is 16 residues long. Trimming at V came to 6 bases and at J to 1 base, leaving 11 bases not matched to a gene. Germline values: CDR1 LNHDA, CDR2 SQIVND (reference sequence). The RNA, about 0.5 to 1 ug, was put through reverse transcription using random hexamers. An immunoSEQ multiplex PCR generated amplified TCR beta CDR3 products spanning 54 Vbeta and 13 Jbeta. TCRdb fed the immunoSEQ multiplex PCR reads into MiXCR, producing one record per CDR3 protein. Of tens of thousands of distinct CDR3 sequences listed, 90% to 95% are singletons. TCR beta sequencing was performed on blood CD8+ and CD4+ T cells. Control patients had untreated stable or active relapsing-remitting multiple sclerosis by revised McDonald criteria.

The receptor was isolated from a human donor with multiple sclerosis. Sequencing was done on a sample of CD8+ T cells from PBMCs. The chain links TRBV19 to TRBJ1-1; 7 nucleotides agree with TRBD1. DNA of the CDR3: TGTGCCAGTAGGGAGCAGGGGGTTTACCAGAACACTGAAGCTTTCTTT. This gives the protein CASREQGVYQNTEAFF.